The TCR beta chain described here comes from a study of T-cell memory formation after mild COVID-19. Study-wide context: Largely, the TCR clusters proved donor specific.

TCRdb re-analysed the 5' RACE reads in MiXCR, keeping a single row per CDR3 protein. This sample yields hundreds of thousands of distinct CDR3 sequences, of which roughly an eighth are seen a single time; approximately 21% belongs to the top ten. This CDR3 region has 13 residues. Looked up from germline, CDR1 is MNHEY and CDR2 is SMNVEV (reference sequence). V shed 3 bases and J 6 bases; nucleotides not matched to a gene: 4. Study-level points and caveats: While clones contracting from day 15 to 85 were balanced between CD4 and CD8, later expanders leaned CD4+.

For this clonotype: The target antigen is unknown.

The sample was PBMCs or a T cell subset sorted from them (not recorded which). The chain uses TRBV27 and TRBJ1-1, with 7 bases fitting TRBD1. The sequence came from a man aged 18 to 30 who had mild COVID-19 (a few samples of this study predate the infection). Cell type and time point are not known. CDR3 sequence (DNA): TGTGCCAGCAGTTTGACAGGGAGATCTGAAGCTTTCTTT. Protein: CASSLTGRSEAFF.